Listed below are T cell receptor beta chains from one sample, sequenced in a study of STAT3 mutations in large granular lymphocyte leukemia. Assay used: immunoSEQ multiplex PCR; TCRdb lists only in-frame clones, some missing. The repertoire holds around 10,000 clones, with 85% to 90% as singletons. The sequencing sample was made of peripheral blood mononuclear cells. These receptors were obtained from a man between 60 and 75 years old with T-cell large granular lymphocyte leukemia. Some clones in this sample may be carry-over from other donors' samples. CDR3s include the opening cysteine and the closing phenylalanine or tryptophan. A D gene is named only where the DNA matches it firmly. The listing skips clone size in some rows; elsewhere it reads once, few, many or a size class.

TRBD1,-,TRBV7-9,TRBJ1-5,TGTGCCAGCAGCCCAGGGGGCAGTCAGCCCCAGCATTTT,CASSPGGSQPQHF
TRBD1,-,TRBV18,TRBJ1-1,TGTGCCAGCTCACCAGGACAGGGAGGTGTGAACACTGAAGCTTTCTTT,CASSPGQGGVNTEAFF
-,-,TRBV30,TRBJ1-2,TGTGCCGCCGACGTCAAACTTAACTATGGCTACACCTTC,CAADVKLNYGYTF
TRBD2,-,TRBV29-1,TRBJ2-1,TGCAGCGTTGAACTAGCGGGAGTACGCAATGAGCAGTTCTTC,CSVELAGVRNEQFF
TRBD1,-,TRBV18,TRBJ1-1,TGTGCCAGCTCACCGGGAGGACAGGGTGGAACTGAAGCTTTCTTT,CASSPGGQGGTEAFF
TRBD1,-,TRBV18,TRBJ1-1,TGTGCCAGCTCACCCCTCCCCGCAGGGGGGGCTCAGGGGAACACTGAAGCTTTCTTT,CASSPLPAGGAQGNTEAFF
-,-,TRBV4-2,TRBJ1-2,TGTGCCAGCAGCCAAGAAGGGGGGCTCCCGGGCTACACCTTC,CASSQEGGLPGYTF
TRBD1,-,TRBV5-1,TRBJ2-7,TGCGCCAGCGCCGGGACAGGGGGCTCCGAGCAGTACTTC,CASAGTGGSEQYF
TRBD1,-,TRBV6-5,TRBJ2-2,TGTGCCACCGGGACAGGGGGCCCCGGGGAGCTGTTTTTT,CATGTGGPGELFF
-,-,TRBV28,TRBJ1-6,TGTGCCAGCAGTTTTGGCGGGGTGGGGAATTCACCCCTCCACTTT,CASSFGGVGNSPLHF
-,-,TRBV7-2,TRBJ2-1,TGTGCCAGCAGCTTAGAGGGCCAGCGGGAGCAGTTCTTC,CASSLEGQREQFF
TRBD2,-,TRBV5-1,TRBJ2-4,TGCGCCAGCAGCGAAACTAGCGAATCAGCCAAAAACATTCAGTACTTC,CASSETSESAKNIQYF
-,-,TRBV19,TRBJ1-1,TGTGCCAGTAGTACTCGGGGGGCCGGGACTGAAGCTTTCTTT,CASSTRGAGTEAFF
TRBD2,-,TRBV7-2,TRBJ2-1,TGTGCCAGCAGAAACTCGCCGGGAGGGCGAAATGAGCAGTTCTTC,CASRNSPGGRNEQFF
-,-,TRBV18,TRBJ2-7,TGTGCCAGCTCACCACATGGGGGCTCCTACGAGCAGTACTTC,CASSPHGGSYEQYF
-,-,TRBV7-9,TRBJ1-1,TGTGCCAGCAGAGGGACATCTTACACTGAAGCTTTCTTT,CASRGTSYTEAFF
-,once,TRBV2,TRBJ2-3,TGTGCCACCGAGGAGTCCCGTACGCAGTATTTT,CATEESRTQYF
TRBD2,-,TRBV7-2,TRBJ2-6,TGTGCCAGCAGCTCCACGGGGGGAACTGGGGCCAACGTCCTGACTTTC,CASSSTGGTGANVLTF
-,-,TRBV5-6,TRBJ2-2,TGTGCCAGCAGCTTGCGGGGGGCATCCACCGGGGAGCTGTTTTTT,CASSLRGASTGELFF
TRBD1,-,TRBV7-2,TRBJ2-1,TGTGCCAGCAGCTTGGGACAGAACAATGAGCAGTTCTTC,CASSLGQNNEQFF
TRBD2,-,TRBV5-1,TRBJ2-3,TGCGCCAGCAGCTTGGAGGGACTAGGCACAGATACGCAGTATTTT,CASSLEGLGTDTQYF
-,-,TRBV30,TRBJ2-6,TGTGCCTGGGGCGGGGGGGCCAACGTCCTGACTTTC,CAWGGGANVLTF
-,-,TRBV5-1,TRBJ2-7,TGCGCCAGCAGCTTGGAGGCGGCCTCCTACGAGCAGTACTTC,CASSLEAASYEQYF
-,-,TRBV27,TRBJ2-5,TGTGCCAGCAGTTTATACCCCGCGAAGGAGACCCAGTACTTC,CASSLYPAKETQYF
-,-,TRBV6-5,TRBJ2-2,TGTGCCAAGTGCGGGGACACCGGGGAGCTGTTTTTT,CAKCGDTGELFF
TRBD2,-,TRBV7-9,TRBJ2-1,TGTGCCAGCAGCTTAGGCGGCGGGAGGGCCTTAGACGGGCAGTTCTTC,CASSLGGGRALDGQFF
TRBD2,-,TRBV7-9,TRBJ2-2,TGTGCCAGCAGCTTAGACCTTAGCGGGAGACAAGACACCGGGGAGCTGTTTTTT,CASSLDLSGRQDTGELFF
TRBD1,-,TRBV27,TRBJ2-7,TGTGCCAGCAGTTTATGGGGACAGCCCTACGAGCAGTACTTC,CASSLWGQPYEQYF
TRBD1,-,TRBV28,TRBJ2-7,TGTGCCAGCAACAGCGGACAGGAGCCCTACGAGCAGTACTTC,CASNSGQEPYEQYF
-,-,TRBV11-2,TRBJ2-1,TGTGCCAGCAGCTTAGATGAACTTGGGAATACGAATGAGCAGTTCTTC,CASSLDELGNTNEQFF
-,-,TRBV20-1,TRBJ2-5,TGCAGTGCTAGAGCCCGAGAGACCCAGTACTTC,CSARARETQYF
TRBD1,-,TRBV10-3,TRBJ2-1,TGTGCCACCAAGCCGGATGAACAGGGGATCAATGAGCAGTTCTTC,CATKPDEQGINEQFF
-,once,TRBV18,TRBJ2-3,TGTGCCAGCTCACCAAGAGGTCAAGCGGGCCCCACAGATACGCAGTATTTT,CASSPRGQAGPTDTQYF
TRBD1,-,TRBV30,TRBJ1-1,TGTGCCTGGAGCGCGGGGACAGGGTTGACTGAAGCTTTCTTT,CAWSAGTGLTEAFF
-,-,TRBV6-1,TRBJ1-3,TGTGCCAGCAGTGAAGCTCCGCCCGGGGTACCTGGAAACACCATATATTTT,CASSEAPPGVPGNTIYF
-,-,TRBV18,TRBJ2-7,TGTGCCAGCTCACCGATTGGCAGTGGGGGAGAGCAGTACTTC,CASSPIGSGGEQYF
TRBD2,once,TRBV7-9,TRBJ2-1,TGTGCCAGCAGCTTAGAACTAGCGGGGACCTACAATGAGCAGTTCTTC,CASSLELAGTYNEQFF
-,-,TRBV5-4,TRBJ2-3,TGTGCCAGCAGCTTGGCCCAGGATACGCAGTATTTT,CASSLAQDTQYF
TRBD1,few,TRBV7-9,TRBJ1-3,TGTGCCAGCAGCGCCCTACCGGGACAGGGGGCCCTCTCTGGAAACACCATATATTTT,CASSALPGQGALSGNTIYF
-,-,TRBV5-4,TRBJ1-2,TGTGCCAGCAGCTCCCCCCAGACACCAGCCTATGGCTACACCTTC,CASSSPQTPAYGYTF
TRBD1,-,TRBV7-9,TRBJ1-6,TGTGCCAGCAGCCAAACAGGGGCCCCTAATTCACCCCTCCACTTT,CASSQTGAPNSPLHF
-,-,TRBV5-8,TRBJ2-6,TGTGCCAGCAGCCACCGGACACGTCCTGGGGCCAACGTCCTGACTTTC,CASSHRTRPGANVLTF
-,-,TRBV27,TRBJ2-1,TGTGCCAGCAGTACCGGGACTTTCAATGAGCAGTTCTTC,CASSTGTFNEQFF
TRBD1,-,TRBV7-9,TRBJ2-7,TGTGCCAGCAGGCCCAACAGGGGGCGAGAGCAGTACTTC,CASRPNRGREQYF
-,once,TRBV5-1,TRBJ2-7,TGCGCCAGCACCTACGGAGGGTTACGGGGGTCAAACCGCTACGAGCAGTACTTC,CASTYGGLRGSNRYEQYF